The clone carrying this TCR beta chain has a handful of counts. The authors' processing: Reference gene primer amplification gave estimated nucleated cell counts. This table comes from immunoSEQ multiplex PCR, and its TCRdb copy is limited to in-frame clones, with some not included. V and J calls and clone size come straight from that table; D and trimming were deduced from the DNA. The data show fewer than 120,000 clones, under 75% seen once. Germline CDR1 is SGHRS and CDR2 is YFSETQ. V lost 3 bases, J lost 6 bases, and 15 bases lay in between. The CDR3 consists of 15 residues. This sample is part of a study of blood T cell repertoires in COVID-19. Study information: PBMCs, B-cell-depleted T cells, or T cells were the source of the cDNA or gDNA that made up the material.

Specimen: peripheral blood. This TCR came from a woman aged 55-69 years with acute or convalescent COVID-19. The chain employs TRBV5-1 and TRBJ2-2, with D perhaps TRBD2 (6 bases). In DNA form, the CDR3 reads TGCGCCAGCAGCTCTACACAGAGGAGGGCCGGGGAGCTGTTTTTT. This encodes CASSSTQRRAGELFF.